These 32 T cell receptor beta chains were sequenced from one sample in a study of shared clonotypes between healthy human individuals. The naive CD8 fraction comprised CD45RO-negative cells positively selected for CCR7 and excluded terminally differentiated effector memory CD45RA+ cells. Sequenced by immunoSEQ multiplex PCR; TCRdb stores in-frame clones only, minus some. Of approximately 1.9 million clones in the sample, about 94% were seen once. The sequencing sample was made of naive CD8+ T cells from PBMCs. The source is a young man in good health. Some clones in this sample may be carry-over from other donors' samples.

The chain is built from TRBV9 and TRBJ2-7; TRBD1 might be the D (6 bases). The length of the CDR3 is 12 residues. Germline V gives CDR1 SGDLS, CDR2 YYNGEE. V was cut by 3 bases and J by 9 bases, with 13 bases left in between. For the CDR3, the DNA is TGTGCCAGCAGCGGAGGGGGTAGTCGGCAGTACTTC. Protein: CASSGGGSRQYF.

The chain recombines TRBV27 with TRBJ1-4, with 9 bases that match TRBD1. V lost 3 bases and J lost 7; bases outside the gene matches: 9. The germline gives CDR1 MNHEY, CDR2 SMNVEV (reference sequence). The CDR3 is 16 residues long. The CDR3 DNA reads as TGTGCCAGCAGTTTGTTCGCCGGGACAGGGAGTGAAAAACTGTTTTTT. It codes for CASSLFAGTGSEKLFF.

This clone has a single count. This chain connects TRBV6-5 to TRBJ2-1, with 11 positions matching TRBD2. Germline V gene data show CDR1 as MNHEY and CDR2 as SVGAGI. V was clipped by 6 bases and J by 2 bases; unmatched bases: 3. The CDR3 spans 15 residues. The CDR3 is CASSMTSGAYNEQFF. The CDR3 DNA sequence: TGTGCCAGCAGCATGACTAGCGGGGCCTACAATGAGCAGTTCTTC.

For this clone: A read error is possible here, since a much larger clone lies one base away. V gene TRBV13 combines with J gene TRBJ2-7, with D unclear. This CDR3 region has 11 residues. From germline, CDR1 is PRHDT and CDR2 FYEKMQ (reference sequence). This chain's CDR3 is CASSSSSEQYF. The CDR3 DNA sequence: TGTGCCAGCAGCTCCTCCTCCGAGCAGTACTTC.

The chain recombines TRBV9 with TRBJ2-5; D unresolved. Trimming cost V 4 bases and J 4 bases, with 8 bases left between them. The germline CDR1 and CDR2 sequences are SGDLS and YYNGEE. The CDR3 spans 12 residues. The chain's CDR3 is CASSSLGETQYF. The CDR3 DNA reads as TGTGCCAGCAGCTCCCTAGGAGAGACCCAGTACTTC.

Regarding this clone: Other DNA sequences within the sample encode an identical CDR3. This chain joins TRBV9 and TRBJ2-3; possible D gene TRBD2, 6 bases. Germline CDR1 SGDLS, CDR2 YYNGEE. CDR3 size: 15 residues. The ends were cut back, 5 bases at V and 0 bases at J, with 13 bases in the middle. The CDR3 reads CASSRSGTSTDTQYF. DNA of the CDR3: TGTGCCAGCAGTCGTAGCGGAACTAGCACAGATACGCAGTATTTT.

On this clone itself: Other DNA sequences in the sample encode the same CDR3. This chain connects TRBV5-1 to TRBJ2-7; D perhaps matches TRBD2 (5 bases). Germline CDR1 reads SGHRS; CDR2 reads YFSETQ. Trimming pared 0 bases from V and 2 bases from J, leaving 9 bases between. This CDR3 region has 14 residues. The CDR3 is CASSLAGGPYEQYF. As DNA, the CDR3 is TGCGCCAGCAGCTTGGCCGGCGGGCCCTACGAGCAGTACTTC. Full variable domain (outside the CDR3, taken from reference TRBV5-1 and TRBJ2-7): KAGVTQTPRYLIKTRGQQVTLSCSPISGHRSVSWYQQTPGQGLQFLFEYFSETQRNKGNFPGRFSGRQFSNSRSEMNVSTLELGDSALYLCASSLAGGPYEQYFGPGTRLTVT.

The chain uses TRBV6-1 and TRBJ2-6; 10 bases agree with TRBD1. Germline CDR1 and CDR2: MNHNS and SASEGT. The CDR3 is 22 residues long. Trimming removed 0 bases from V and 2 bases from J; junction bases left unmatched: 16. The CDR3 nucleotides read TGTGCCAGCAGTGAAGCGCCTGGTCCGGGACAGGGGTCCAGAGCTGGGGCCAACGTCCTGACTTTC. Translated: CASSEAPGPGQGSRAGANVLTF.

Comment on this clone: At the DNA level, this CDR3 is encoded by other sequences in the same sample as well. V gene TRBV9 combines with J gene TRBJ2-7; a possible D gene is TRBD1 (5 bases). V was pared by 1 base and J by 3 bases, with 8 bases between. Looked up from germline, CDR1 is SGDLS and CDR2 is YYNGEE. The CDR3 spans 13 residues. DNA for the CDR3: TGTGCCAGCAGCGTAAGTGACAGCTACGAGCAGTACTTC. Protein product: CASSVSDSYEQYF. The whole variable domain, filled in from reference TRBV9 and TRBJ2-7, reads DSGVTQTPKHLITATGQRVTLRCSPRSGDLSVYWYQQSLDQGLQFLIQYYNGEERAKGNILERFSAQQFPDLHSELNLSSLELGDSALYFCASSVSDSYEQYFGPGTRLTVT.

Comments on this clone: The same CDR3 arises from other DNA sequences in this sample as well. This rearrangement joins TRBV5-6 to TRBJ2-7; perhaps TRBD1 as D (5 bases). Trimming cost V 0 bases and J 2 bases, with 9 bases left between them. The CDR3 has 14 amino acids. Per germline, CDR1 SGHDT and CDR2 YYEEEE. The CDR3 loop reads CASSLVGRAYEQYF. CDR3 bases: TGTGCCAGCAGCTTGGTCGGCAGGGCCTACGAGCAGTACTTC.

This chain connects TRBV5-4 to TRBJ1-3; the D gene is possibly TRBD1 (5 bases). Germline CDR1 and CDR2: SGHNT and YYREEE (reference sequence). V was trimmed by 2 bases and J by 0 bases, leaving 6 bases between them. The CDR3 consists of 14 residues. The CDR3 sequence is CASSFDSSGNTIYF. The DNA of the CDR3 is TGTGCCAGCAGCTTCGACAGCTCTGGAAACACCATATATTTT.

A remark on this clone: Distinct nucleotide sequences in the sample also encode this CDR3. CDR3 protein: CASSDQPYEQYF. The CDR3 DNA reads as TGTGCCAGCAGTGATCAGCCCTACGAGCAGTACTTC. The rearrangement joins TRBV6-1 to TRBJ2-7; D unresolved. This CDR3 region has 12 residues. Trimming took 3 bases from V and 2 from J, leaving 5 bases between them. CDR1 is MNHNS, CDR2 SASEGT, per germline.

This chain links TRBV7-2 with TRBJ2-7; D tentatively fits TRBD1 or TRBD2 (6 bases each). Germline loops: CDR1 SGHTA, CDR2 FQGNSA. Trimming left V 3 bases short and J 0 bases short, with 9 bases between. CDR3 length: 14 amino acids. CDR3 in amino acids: CASSFGGHSYEQYF. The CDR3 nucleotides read TGTGCCAGCAGCTTTGGGGGGCACTCCTACGAGCAGTACTTC.

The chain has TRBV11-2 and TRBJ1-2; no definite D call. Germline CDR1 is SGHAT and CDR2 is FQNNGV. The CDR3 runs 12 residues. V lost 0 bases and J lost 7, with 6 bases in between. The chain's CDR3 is CASSLDQFGYTF. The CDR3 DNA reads TGTGCCAGCAGCTTAGATCAGTTTGGCTACACCTTC.

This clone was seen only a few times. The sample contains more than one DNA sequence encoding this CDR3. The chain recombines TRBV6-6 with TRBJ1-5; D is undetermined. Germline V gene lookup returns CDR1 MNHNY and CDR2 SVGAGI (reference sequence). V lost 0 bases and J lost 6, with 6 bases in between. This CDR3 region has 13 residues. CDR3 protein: CASSYSKGQPQHF. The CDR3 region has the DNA TGTGCCAGCAGTTACTCGAAGGGTCAGCCCCAGCATTTT.

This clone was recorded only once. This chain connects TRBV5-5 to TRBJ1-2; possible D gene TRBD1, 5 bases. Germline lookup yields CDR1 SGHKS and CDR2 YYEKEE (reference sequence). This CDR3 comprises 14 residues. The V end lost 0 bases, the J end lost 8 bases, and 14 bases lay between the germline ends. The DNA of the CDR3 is TGTGCCAGCAGCTTGGTTCAGGGAGGGAGAGGCTACACCTTC. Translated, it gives CASSLVQGGRGYTF.

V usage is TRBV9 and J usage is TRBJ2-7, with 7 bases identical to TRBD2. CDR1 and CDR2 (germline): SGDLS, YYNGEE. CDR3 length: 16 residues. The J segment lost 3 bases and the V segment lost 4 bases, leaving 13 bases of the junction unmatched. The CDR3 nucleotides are TGTGCCAGCAGCCCTCAAGCGGCGGGAGTTAACTACGAGCAGTACTTC. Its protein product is CASSPQAAGVNYEQYF. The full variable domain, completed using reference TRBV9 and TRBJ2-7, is DSGVTQTPKHLITATGQRVTLRCSPRSGDLSVYWYQQSLDQGLQFLIQYYNGEERAKGNILERFSAQQFPDLHSELNLSSLELGDSALYFCASSPQAAGVNYEQYFGPGTRLTVT.

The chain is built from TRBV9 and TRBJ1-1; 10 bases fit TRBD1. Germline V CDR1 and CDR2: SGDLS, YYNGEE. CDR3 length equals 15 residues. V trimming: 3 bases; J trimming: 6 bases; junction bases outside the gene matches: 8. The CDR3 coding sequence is TGTGCCAGCAGCGATAGACAGGGGGCGCGGTCTGAAGCTTTCTTT. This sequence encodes CASSDRQGARSEAFF. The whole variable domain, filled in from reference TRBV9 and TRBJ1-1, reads DSGVTQTPKHLITATGQRVTLRCSPRSGDLSVYWYQQSLDQGLQFLIQYYNGEERAKGNILERFSAQQFPDLHSELNLSSLELGDSALYFCASSDRQGARSEAFFGQGTRLTVV.

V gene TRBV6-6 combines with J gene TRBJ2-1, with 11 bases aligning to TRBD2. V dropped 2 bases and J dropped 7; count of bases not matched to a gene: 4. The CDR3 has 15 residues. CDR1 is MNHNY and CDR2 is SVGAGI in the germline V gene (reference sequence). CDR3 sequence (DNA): TGTGCCAGCAGTTACATAGCGGGAGGGTGGAATGAGCAGTTCTTC. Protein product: CASSYIAGGWNEQFF.

The CDR3: CASRGGLVSYNEQFF. DNA for the CDR3: TGTGCCAGCAGGGGGGGACTAGTGAGCTACAATGAGCAGTTCTTC. The chain joins TRBV6-1 to TRBJ2-1; 8 positions match TRBD2. Germline CDR1 is MNHNS and CDR2 is SASEGT. This CDR3 region has 15 residues. The ends lost 6 bases at V and 3 bases at J; junction bases unmatched: 7.

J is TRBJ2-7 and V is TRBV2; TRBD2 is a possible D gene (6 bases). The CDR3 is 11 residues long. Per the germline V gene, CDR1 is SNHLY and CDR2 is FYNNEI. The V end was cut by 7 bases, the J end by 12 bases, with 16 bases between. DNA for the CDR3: TGTGCCAGCATCGGGTCGGGAGTACTGTACTTC. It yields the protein CASIGSGVLYF.

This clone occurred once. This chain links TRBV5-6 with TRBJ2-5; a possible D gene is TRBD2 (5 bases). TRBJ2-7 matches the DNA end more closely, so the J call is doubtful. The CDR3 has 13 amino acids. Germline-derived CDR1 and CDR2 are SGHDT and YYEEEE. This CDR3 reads CASSLGLTYEQYF. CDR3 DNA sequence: TGTGCCAGCAGCTTGGGACTAACCTACGAGCAGTACTTC.

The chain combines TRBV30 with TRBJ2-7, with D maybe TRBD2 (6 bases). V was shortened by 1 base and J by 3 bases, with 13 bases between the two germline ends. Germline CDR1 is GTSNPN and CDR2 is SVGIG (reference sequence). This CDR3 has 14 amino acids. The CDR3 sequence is CAWSAGVGFYEQYF. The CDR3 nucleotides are TGTGCCTGGAGTGCGGGGGTGGGATTCTACGAGCAGTACTTC.

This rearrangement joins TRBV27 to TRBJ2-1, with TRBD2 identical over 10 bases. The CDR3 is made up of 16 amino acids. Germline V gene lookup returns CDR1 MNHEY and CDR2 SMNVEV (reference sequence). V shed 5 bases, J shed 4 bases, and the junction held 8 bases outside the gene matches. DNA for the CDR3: TGTGCCAGCAGTCCGCCTAGCGGGAGAGGTTACAATGAGCAGTTCTTC. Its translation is CASSPPSGRGYNEQFF.

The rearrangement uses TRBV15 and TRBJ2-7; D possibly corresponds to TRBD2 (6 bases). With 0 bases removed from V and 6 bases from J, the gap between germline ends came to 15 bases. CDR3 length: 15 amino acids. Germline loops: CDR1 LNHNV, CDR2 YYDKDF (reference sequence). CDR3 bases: TGTGCCACCAGCAGAGATCAGGGTGCGGGGCGCGAGCAGTACTTC. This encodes CATSRDQGAGREQYF.

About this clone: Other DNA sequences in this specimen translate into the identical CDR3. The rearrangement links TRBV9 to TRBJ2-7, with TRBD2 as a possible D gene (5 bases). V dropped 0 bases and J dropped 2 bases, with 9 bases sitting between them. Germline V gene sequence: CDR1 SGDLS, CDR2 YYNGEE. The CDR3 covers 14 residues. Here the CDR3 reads CASSVGGSTYEQYF. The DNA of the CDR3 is TGTGCCAGCAGCGTAGGTGGGAGTACCTACGAGCAGTACTTC.

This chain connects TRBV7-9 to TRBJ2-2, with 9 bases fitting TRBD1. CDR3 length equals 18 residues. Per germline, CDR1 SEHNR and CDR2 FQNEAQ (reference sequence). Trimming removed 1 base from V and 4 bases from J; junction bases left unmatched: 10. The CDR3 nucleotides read TGTGCCAGCAGCTTAGGTTCGGAGGGACAGGGTGGCACCGGGGAGCTGTTTTTT. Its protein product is CASSLGSEGQGGTGELFF.

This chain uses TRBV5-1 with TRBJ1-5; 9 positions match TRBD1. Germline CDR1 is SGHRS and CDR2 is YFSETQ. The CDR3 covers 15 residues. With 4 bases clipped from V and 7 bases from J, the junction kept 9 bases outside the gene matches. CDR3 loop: CASSGTGYQEQPQHF. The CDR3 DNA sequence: TGCGCCAGCAGCGGGACAGGGTATCAAGAACAGCCCCAGCATTTT. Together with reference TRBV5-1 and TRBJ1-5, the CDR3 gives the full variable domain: KAGVTQTPRYLIKTRGQQVTLSCSPISGHRSVSWYQQTPGQGLQFLFEYFSETQRNKGNFPGRFSGRQFSNSRSEMNVSTLELGDSALYLCASSGTGYQEQPQHFGDGTRLSIL.

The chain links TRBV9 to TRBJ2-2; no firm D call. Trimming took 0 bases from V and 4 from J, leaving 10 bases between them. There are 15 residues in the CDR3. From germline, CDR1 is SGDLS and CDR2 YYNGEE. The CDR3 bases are TGTGCCAGCAGCGTAGCGGGCCAGGCCACCGGGGAGCTGTTTTTT. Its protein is CASSVAGQATGELFF. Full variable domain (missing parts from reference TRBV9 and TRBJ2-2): DSGVTQTPKHLITATGQRVTLRCSPRSGDLSVYWYQQSLDQGLQFLIQYYNGEERAKGNILERFSAQQFPDLHSELNLSSLELGDSALYFCASSVAGQATGELFFGEGSRLTVL.

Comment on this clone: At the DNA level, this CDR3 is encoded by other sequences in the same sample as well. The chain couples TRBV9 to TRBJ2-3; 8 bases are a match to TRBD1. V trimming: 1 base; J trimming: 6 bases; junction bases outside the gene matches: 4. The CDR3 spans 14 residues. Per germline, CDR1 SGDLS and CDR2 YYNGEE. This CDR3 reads CASSVQGARDTQYF. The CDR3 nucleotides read TGTGCCAGCAGCGTACAGGGGGCTCGGGATACGCAGTATTTT.

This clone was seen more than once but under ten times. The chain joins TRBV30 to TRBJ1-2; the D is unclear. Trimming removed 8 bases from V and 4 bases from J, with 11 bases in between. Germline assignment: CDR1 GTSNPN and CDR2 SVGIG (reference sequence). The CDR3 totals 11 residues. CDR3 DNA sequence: TGTGCCCTTCGCCAAGGCTATGGCTACACCTTC. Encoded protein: CALRQGYGYTF. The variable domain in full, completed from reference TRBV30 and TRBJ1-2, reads SQTIHQWPATLVQPVGSPLSLECTVEGTSNPNLYWYRQAAGRGLQLLFYSVGIGQISSEVPQNLSASRPQDRQFILSSKKLLLSDSGFYLCALRQGYGYTFGSGTRLTVV.

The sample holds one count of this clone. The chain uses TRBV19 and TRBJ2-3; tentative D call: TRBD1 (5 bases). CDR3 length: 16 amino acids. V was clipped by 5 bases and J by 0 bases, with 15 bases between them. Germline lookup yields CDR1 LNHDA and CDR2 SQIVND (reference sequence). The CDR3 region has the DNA TGTGCCAGTAGTGTTCGCAGGGATCCCAGCACAGATACGCAGTATTTT. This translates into CASSVRRDPSTDTQYF.